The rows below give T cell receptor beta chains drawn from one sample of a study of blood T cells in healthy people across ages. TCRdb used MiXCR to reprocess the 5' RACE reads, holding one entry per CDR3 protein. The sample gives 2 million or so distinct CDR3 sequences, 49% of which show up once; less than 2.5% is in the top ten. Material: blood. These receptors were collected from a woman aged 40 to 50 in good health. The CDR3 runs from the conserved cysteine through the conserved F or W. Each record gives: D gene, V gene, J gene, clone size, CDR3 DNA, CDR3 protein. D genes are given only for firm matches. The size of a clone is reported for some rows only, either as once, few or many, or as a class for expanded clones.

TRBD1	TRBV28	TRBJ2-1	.	TGTGCCAGCAGTCAAGGGACAGCTCGCGGTAATGAGCAGTTCTTC	CASSQGTARGNEQFF
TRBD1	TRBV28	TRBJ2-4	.	TGTGCCAGCAGTAAAGGGGGCCCCCTAAACATTCAGTACTTC	CASSKGGPLNIQYF
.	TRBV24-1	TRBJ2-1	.	TGTGCCACCAGTGATCGTGCAAACACGGGTCACAATGAGCAGTTCTTC	CATSDRANTGHNEQFF
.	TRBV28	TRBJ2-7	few	TGTGCCAGCCATGAGGAGAGCAGAACCTACGAGCAGTACTTC	CASHEESRTYEQYF
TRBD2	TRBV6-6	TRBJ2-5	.	TGTGCCAGCAGTTACGGGCGGGGGGCTAATCAAGAGACCCAGTACTTC	CASSYGRGANQETQYF
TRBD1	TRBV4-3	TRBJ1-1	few	TGCGCCAGCAGCCAAGATCCTGGGACAGGGAATACTGAAGCTTTCTTT	CASSQDPGTGNTEAFF
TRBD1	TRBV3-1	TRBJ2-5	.	TGTGCCAGCAGCCAAGGGTGGACAGGGCTCCAAGAGACCCAGTACTTC	CASSQGWTGLQETQYF
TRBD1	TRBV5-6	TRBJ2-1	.	TGTGCCAGCAGTCCGTTGAGGGGGCAGGAATTCGGCAATGAGCAGTTCTTC	CASSPLRGQEFGNEQFF
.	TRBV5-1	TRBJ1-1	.	TGCGCCAGCAGCTCCCAGGGTCAGGACACTGAAGCTTTCTTT	CASSSQGQDTEAFF
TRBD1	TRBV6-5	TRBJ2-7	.	TGTGCCAGCAGTAAAGGGACAGGCTCCCTCTACGAGCAGTACTTC	CASSKGTGSLYEQYF
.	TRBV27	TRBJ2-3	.	TGTGCCAGCAGTTTACAGCGGCAGGCGAGAGATACGCAGTATTTT	CASSLQRQARDTQYF
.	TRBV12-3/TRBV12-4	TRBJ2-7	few	TGTGCCAGCAGTCCGGGCGTCGAAGAGTACTTC	CASSPGVEEYF
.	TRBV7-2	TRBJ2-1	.	TGTGCCAGCAGCTTAGAAGTGGGGCCGTACAATGAGCAGTTCTTC	CASSLEVGPYNEQFF
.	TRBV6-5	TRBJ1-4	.	TGTGCCAGCAGTAAAGTGGCGTTGGAAAAACTGTTTTTT	CASSKVALEKLFF
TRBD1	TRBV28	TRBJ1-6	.	TGTGCCAGCAGTTGGGAAGGGGGCGTAGCACCCCTCCACTTT	CASSWEGGVAPLHF
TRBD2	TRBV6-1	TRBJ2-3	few	TGTGCCAGCAGTCCCACCACTACGACTAGCGGGGTCACAGATACGCAGTATTTT	CASSPTTTTSGVTDTQYF
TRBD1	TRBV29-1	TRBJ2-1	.	TGCGTCACGACAGGGGGCCTCTACAATGAGCAGTTCTTC	CVTTGGLYNEQFF
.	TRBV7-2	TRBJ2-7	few	TGTGCCAGCAGCGCCTCGGGTCCCTACGAGCAGTACTTC	CASSASGPYEQYF
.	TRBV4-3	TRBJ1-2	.	TGCGCCAGCAGCCAAAACCGACAGGTGTTATTAGGGGGCTACACCTTC	CASSQNRQVLLGGYTF
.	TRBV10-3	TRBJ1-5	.	TGTGCCATCAGTGACCTGATCAATCAGCCCCAGCATTTT	CAISDLINQPQHF
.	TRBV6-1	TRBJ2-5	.	TGTGCCAGCAGTGAATGGATCGCTAGGGGCGCCGAGACCCAGTACTTC	CASSEWIARGAETQYF
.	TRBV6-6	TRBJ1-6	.	TGTGCCAGCGGACAGAATAATTCACCCCTCCACTTT	CASGQNNSPLHF
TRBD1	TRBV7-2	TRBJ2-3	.	TGTGCCAGCAGCTTAGTATTCGGACAGGGGGGAGATACGCAGTATTTT	CASSLVFGQGGDTQYF
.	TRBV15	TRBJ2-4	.	TGTGCCACCAGCAGAGACCGGGAAGGGTGGTTCATTCAGTACTTC	CATSRDREGWFIQYF
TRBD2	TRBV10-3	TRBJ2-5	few	TGTGCCATCAGTCGGGGGGAAGAGACCCAGTACTTC	CAISRGEETQYF
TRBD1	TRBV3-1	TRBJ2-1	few	TGTGCCAGCAGCCAAAGGACAGGGGAGAATGAGCAGTTCTTC	CASSQRTGENEQFF
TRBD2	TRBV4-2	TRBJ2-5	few	TGTGCCAGCAGCCAAGTTGCTAGCGGGGGTACAGAGACCCAGTACTTC	CASSQVASGGTETQYF
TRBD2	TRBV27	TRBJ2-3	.	TGTGCCAGCAGCGAACTAGCGGCCCCCGGCACAGATACGCAGTATTTT	CASSELAAPGTDTQYF
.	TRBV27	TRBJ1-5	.	TGTACCAGCGGCAGGCCCCAACAGCCCCAGCATTTT	CTSGRPQQPQHF
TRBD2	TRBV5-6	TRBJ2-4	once	TGTGCCAGCAGGGAGCGGGGGGGCCGCAAAAACATTCAGTACTTC	CASRERGGRKNIQYF
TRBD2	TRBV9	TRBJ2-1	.	TGTGCCAGCAGCGTAGCTTTTGGTGGTAGCGGGGGGAGGACCAATGAGCAGTTCTTC	CASSVAFGGSGGRTNEQFF
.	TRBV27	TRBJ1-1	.	TGTGCCAGCAGTTTCCATCCGCGGGGGGCTATGAACACTGAAGCTTTCTTT	CASSFHPRGAMNTEAFF
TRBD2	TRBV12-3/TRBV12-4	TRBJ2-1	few	TGTGCCAGCAGTTCCGGGGGGTCAGGTTACAATGAGCAGTTCTTC	CASSSGGSGYNEQFF
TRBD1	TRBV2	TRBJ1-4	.	TGTGCCAGCAGTGAGACAGGGGGCCCTAATGAAAAACTGTTTTTT	CASSETGGPNEKLFF
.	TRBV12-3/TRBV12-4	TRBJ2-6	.	TGTGCCATCACCCAAGGATCTGGGGCCAACGTCCTGACTTTC	CAITQGSGANVLTF